The sample holds a few counts of the clone carrying this T cell receptor (beta chain). Its cognate antigen is unknown. Donors were ostensibly healthy at sampling, although undocumented immune exposures were probable. This record comes from a study of cytomegalovirus exposure and HLA in healthy donors. Findings and caveats of the study: Further analysis, carried out later, found HLA-associated TCR beta chains more clonally expanded than equally common other chains.

The PCR had 60 Vbeta and 13 Jbeta primers. Assay used: immunoSEQ multiplex PCR; TCRdb lists only in-frame clones, some missing. The sample lists around 76,000 clones, less than 75% occurring once. Trimming took 0 bases from V and 2 from J, leaving 7 bases between them. Looked up from germline, CDR1 is LNHNV and CDR2 is YYDKDF (reference sequence). This CDR3 is 14 amino acids long. The chain has TRBV15 and TRBJ1-2; D gene ambiguous. The clonotype was recovered from a man aged 35-49 years in good health and CMV-seropositive. Sequencing was performed on PBMCs. CDR3 in DNA: TGTGCCACCAGCAGAGATAGGAGGAACTATGGCTACACCTTC. Translation: CATSRDRRNYGYTF.